The 18 T cell receptor beta chains listed next were all sequenced from one sample in a study of Ad26.COV2.S vaccination and SARS-CoV-2 variants. Produced via immunoSEQ multiplex PCR; TCRdb's table is partial and in-frame only. The sample carries about 680,000 clones, approximately 88% recorded once. Indicated treatment: around 19 received Ad26.COV2.S at low or high dose, single or two shots; roughly five received placebo; per-sample allocation not given. Specimen acquisition occurred on day 63 following the initial vaccine or placebo injection. The sample consisted of peripheral blood, taken in a trial of Ad26.COV2.S vaccine versus placebo. The origin of the receptors is a person between 18 and 60 years old who received the Ad26.COV2.S COVID-19 vaccine or a placebo.

This rearrangement joins TRBV11-2 to TRBJ1-5; D is ambiguous. The V end was cut by 5 bases, the J end by 5 bases, with 10 bases between. The germline gives CDR1 SGHAT, CDR2 FQNNGV. CDR3 length equals 13 residues. CDR3 nucleotide sequence: TGTGCCAGCAGCAACGCTCCATATCAGCCCCAGCATTTT. Translating gives CASSNAPYQPQHF.

The chain is built from TRBV19 and TRBJ2-1; 9 bases align to TRBD2. The CDR3 extends over 17 amino acids. Germline trimming cut 3 bases from V and 0 bases from J; bases unmatched to any gene: 6. The V gene's germline CDR1 is LNHDA and CDR2 SQIVND (reference sequence). CDR3 sequence: CASSMTSGMSSYNEQFF. CDR3 nucleotide sequence: TGTGCCAGTAGTATGACTAGCGGAATGAGCTCCTACAATGAGCAGTTCTTC.

The chain links TRBV30 to TRBJ2-7; 7 nucleotides agree with TRBD2. The CDR3 sequence is 14 residues long. Germline V gene data show CDR1 as GTSNPN and CDR2 as SVGIG (reference sequence). With 0 bases clipped from V and 3 bases from J, the junction kept 5 bases outside the gene matches. This chain's CDR3 is CAWSVWGGYYEQYF. The CDR3 DNA sequence: TGTGCCTGGAGTGTATGGGGGGGGTACTACGAGCAGTACTTC. The full variable domain, its missing parts supplied by reference TRBV30 and TRBJ2-7, is SQTIHQWPATLVQPVGSPLSLECTVEGTSNPNLYWYRQAAGRGLQLLFYSVGIGQISSEVPQNLSASRPQDRQFILSSKKLLLSDSGFYLCAWSVWGGYYEQYFGPGTRLTVT.

This sequence joins TRBV6-1 and TRBJ2-1; 9 nucleotides align to TRBD2. The CDR3 covers 15 residues. The J segment lost 0 bases and the V segment lost 6 bases, leaving 3 bases of the junction unmatched. CDR1 is MNHNS and CDR2 is SASEGT in the germline V gene. CDR3 sequence (DNA): TGTGCCAGCAGCCTTAGCGGGAGCTCCTACAATGAGCAGTTCTTC. Encoded protein: CASSLSGSSYNEQFF.

V and J are TRBV30 and TRBJ2-3; no clear D gene. The CDR3 consists of 12 residues. V was trimmed by 0 bases and J by 5 bases, leaving 6 bases between them. CDR1 and CDR2 from the germline V gene are GTSNPN and SVGIG (reference sequence). The CDR3 is CAWSVLRDTQYF. The CDR3 bases are TGTGCCTGGAGTGTACTGAGAGATACGCAGTATTTT.

The chain combines TRBV19 with TRBJ2-1; 12 bases are shared with TRBD2. CDR1 is LNHDA, CDR2 SQIVND, per germline (reference sequence). The CDR3 covers 15 residues. V lost 3 bases and J lost 6; bases outside the gene matches: 3. The CDR3 spells CASSMTSGGLNEQFF. The CDR3 DNA is TGTGCCAGTAGTATGACTAGCGGGGGCCTCAATGAGCAGTTCTTC.

The chain joins TRBV19 to TRBJ2-7; possible D gene TRBD2, 5 bases. Germline V lookup: CDR1 LNHDA, CDR2 SQIVND (reference sequence). With 0 bases removed from V and 4 bases from J, the gap between germline ends came to 19 bases. This CDR3 spans 17 amino acids. This CDR3 reads CASSIDGSSFPPYEQYF. In DNA, the CDR3 is TGTGCCAGTAGTATAGATGGGAGCAGCTTTCCGCCGTACGAGCAGTACTTC.

The CDR3: CASSESDENTIYF. The DNA of the CDR3 is TGTGCCAGCAGTGAGTCGGACGAAAACACCATATATTTT. The chain joins TRBV6-1 to TRBJ1-3, with D unresolved. The CDR3 sequence is 13 residues long. Germline CDR1 is MNHNS and CDR2 is SASEGT. Trimming took off 3 bases at V and 6 bases at J, with 9 bases between the two ends.

As to this clone: The sample carries other DNA sequences with the same CDR3. V usage is TRBV29-1 and J usage is TRBJ1-1; the D is unclear. Trimming stripped 4 bases from V and 1 base from J, with 1 base between. Germline V lookup: CDR1 SQVTM, CDR2 ANQGSEA. This CDR3 region has 10 residues. The CDR3 DNA reads as TGCAGCGTTGCGAACACTGAAGCTTTCTTT. Its translation: CSVANTEAFF. Combining the CDR3 with reference TRBV29-1 and TRBJ1-1 gives the whole variable domain SAVISQKPSRDICQRGTSLTIQCQVDSQVTMMFWYRQQPGQSLTLIATANQGSEATYESGFVIDKFPISRPNLTFSTLTVSNMSPEDSSIYLCSVANTEAFFGQGTRLTVV.

The chain combines TRBV6-5 with TRBJ1-6, with D perhaps matching TRBD1 (6 bases). Germline V gene data show CDR1 as MNHEY and CDR2 as SVGAGI. CDR3 length: 15 amino acids. V was shortened by 6 bases and J by 9 bases, with 18 bases between the two germline ends. CDR3 sequence reads: CASSPTGPSGSPLHF. The CDR3 region has the DNA TGTGCCAGCAGCCCCACAGGGCCCTCAGGTTCACCCCTCCACTTT.

This chain links TRBV9 with TRBJ2-2; D gene ambiguous. Germline assignment: CDR1 SGDLS and CDR2 YYNGEE. This CDR3 is built from 14 residues. V lost 4 bases, J lost 2 bases, and 9 bases lay in between. CDR3 DNA: TGTGCCAGCAGCCCCTACAAAAACACCGGGGAGCTGTTTTTT. Residues: CASSPYKNTGELFF.

The rearrangement joins TRBV19 to TRBJ1-1; D might be TRBD1 (5 bases). Germline assignment: CDR1 LNHDA and CDR2 SQIVND (reference sequence). Trimming took 2 bases from V and 11 from J, leaving 18 bases between them. The CDR3 runs to 14 residues. The CDR3 region is CASSIFTTGRGAFF. The CDR3 bases are TGTGCCAGTAGTATATTCACCACGGGACGAGGGGCTTTCTTT.

The chain couples TRBV21-1 to TRBJ2-7; the table's D call, TRBD2, was not checked against the DNA. TRBV21-1 is a listed pseudogene. The CDR3 totals 15 residues. CDR3 amino acids: CASSNEGGVFDEQYF. The CDR3 DNA reads as TGTGCCAGCAGCAACGAGGGAGGGGTTTTCGACGAGCAGTACTTC.

The rearrangement joins TRBV11-2 to TRBJ2-5; 8 bases are a match to TRBD2. CDR1 SGHAT and CDR2 FQNNGV come from the germline V gene. This CDR3 is 16 amino acids long. With 3 bases clipped from V and 4 bases from J, the junction kept 10 bases outside the gene matches. The CDR3 region has the DNA TGTGCCAGCAGCTTGAGACTAGCGACAAAACTAGAGACCCAGTACTTC. Protein: CASSLRLATKLETQYF.

The gene calls are TRBV5-1 and TRBJ1-4; possible D gene TRBD1, 6 bases. Germline CDR1 and CDR2: SGHRS and YFSETQ. This CDR3 is built from 14 residues. V was trimmed by 1 base and J by 5 bases, leaving 9 bases between them. CDR3 coding DNA: TGCGCCAGCAGCTTGTTAGACAGGAATGAAAAACTGTTTTTT. This translates into CASSLLDRNEKLFF.

The rearrangement uses TRBV7-9 and TRBJ2-5; D may be TRBD1 or TRBD2 (5 bases each). The ends were cut back, 1 base at V and 1 base at J, with 10 bases in the middle. The CDR3 contains 15 residues. Germline V gene lookup returns CDR1 SEHNR and CDR2 FQNEAQ (reference sequence). This chain's CDR3 is CASSLGGTTQETQYF. In DNA form, the CDR3 reads TGTGCCAGCAGCTTAGGTGGGACGACCCAAGAGACCCAGTACTTC. Supplemented by reference TRBV7-9 and TRBJ2-5, the full variable domain reads DTGVSQNPRHKITKRGQNVTFRCDPISEHNRLYWYRQTLGQGPEFLTYFQNEAQLEKSRLLSDRFSAERPKGSFSTLEIQRTEQGDSAMYLCASSLGGTTQETQYFGPGTRLLVL.

The chain links TRBV12-3 or TRBV12-4 to TRBJ1-1; TRBD1 matches 8 bases. The CDR3 has 13 amino acids. The V segment lost 6 bases and the J segment 7 bases; nucleotides outside the gene matches: 7. The DNA for the CDR3 is TGTGCCAGCAGGTCGCTTGGACAGGGTGAAGCTTTCTTT. Amino acids: CASRSLGQGEAFF.

The rearrangement uses TRBV6-6 and TRBJ1-5, with unresolved D. CDR1 is MNHNY and CDR2 is SVGAGI in the germline V gene (reference sequence). This CDR3 is 14 amino acids long. V dropped 4 bases and J dropped 1 base, with 8 bases sitting between them. CDR3 nucleotides: TGTGCCAGCAGTTTACCACCAAGCAATCAGCCCCAGCATTTT. Translated: CASSLPPSNQPQHF.